The following is a T cell receptor beta chain sequence with its context. This sample is drawn from a study of blood T cell repertoires in COVID-19. The method was immunoSEQ multiplex PCR; TCRdb's version includes in-frame clones alone and lacks a portion of them. The repertoire holds under 30,000 clones, with 84% as singletons. The V end was cut by 3 bases, the J end by 2 bases, with 11 bases between. From germline, CDR1 is SGHVS and CDR2 FQNEAQ. The CDR3 contains 14 residues. Sequences were obtained from peripheral blood. The sequence derives from an elderly man with active COVID-19. The chain couples TRBV7-8 to TRBJ2-7; tentative D call: TRBD1 (5 bases). CDR3 sequence: CASSFQGNPYEQYF. The CDR3 coding sequence is TGTGCCAGCAGCTTCCAGGGAAACCCCTACGAGCAGTACTTC.